A single sample gave rise to the 26 T cell receptor beta chains below, sequenced in a study of shared clonotypes between healthy human individuals. The protocol was immunoSEQ multiplex PCR, while the TCRdb copy is restricted to in-frame clones and leaves out a portion. Of about a million clones in the sample, about 80% were seen once. The sample comprised memory CD4+ T cells sorted from blood. Subset noted: CD45RA-negative fraction. Receptors were obtained from a man aged 18 to 35 in good health.

In its sample, this clone was seen once. V usage is TRBV11-2 and J usage is TRBJ2-1; 7 nucleotides agree with TRBD2. The V segment lost 5 bases and the J segment 6 bases; nucleotides outside the gene matches: 10. Germline V gene lookup returns CDR1 SGHAT and CDR2 FQNNGV. CDR3 size: 15 residues. As DNA, the CDR3 is TGTGCCAGCAGCCCCGGGCTAGCGGTTGTCAATGAGCAGTTCTTC. Its translation: CASSPGLAVVNEQFF.

With regard to this clone: At the DNA level, this CDR3 is encoded by other sequences in the same sample as well. This chain links TRBV7-2 with TRBJ1-5, with D perhaps TRBD1 (5 bases). The V gene lost 5 bases and the J gene lost 5 bases, with 10 bases spanning the gap. The V gene's germline CDR1 is SGHTA and CDR2 FQGNSA. The CDR3 runs to 13 residues. Here the CDR3 DNA reads TGTGCCAGCAGCCGTGGGGACTATCAGCCCCAGCATTTT. It specifies CASSRGDYQPQHF.

This clone showed up just once. V is TRBV13 and J is TRBJ2-3; TRBD1 agrees at 8 bases. Germline-derived CDR1 and CDR2 are PRHDT and FYEKMQ (reference sequence). The length of the CDR3 is 17 residues. The V gene end was trimmed by 5 bases and the J gene end by 3 bases; junction bases not matched to a gene: 13. The CDR3 bases are TGTGCCAGCAGCCCGCCGGGACAGGACCCGGGGACAGATACGCAGTATTTT. This sequence encodes CASSPPGQDPGTDTQYF.

This rearrangement joins TRBV7-2 to TRBJ2-1, with 10 bases identical to TRBD2. Per germline, CDR1 SGHTA and CDR2 FQGNSA. J gave up 4 bases and V 4 bases, and 4 bases lay outside the gene matches. The CDR3 length is 15 residues. This chain's CDR3 is CASSYRTSGYNEQFF. The DNA of the CDR3 is TGTGCCAGCAGCTACCGGACTAGCGGATACAATGAGCAGTTCTTC.

The genes are TRBV11-2 and TRBJ2-7; possible D gene TRBD1, 5 bases. The CDR3 has 13 residues. Trimming left V 6 bases short and J 0 bases short, with 9 bases between. Germline lookup yields CDR1 SGHAT and CDR2 FQNNGV. The CDR3 nucleotides are TGTGCCAGCAGTTACAGGAGCTCCTACGAGCAGTACTTC. It specifies CASSYRSSYEQYF.

The chain recombines TRBV5-6 with TRBJ2-2; possibly TRBD1 for D (6 bases). Germline values: CDR1 SGHDT, CDR2 YYEEEE. The CDR3 is 15 residues long. Trimming removed 2 bases from V and 1 base from J, with 9 bases in between. The CDR3 region has the DNA TGTGCCAGCAGCTTATGGGGGCGGAACACCGGGGAGCTGTTTTTT. Its translation is CASSLWGRNTGELFF. Filled out from reference TRBV5-6 and TRBJ2-2, the complete variable domain reads DAGVTQSPTHLIKTRGQQVTLRCSPKSGHDTVSWYQQALGQGPQFIFQYYEEEERQRGNFPDRFSGHQFPNYSSELNVNALLLGDSALYLCASSLWGRNTGELFFGEGSRLTVL.

The chain employs TRBV9 and TRBJ2-2; TRBD2 matches at 10 bases. Germline-derived CDR1 and CDR2 are SGDLS and YYNGEE. The V gene end was trimmed by 0 bases and the J gene end by 7 bases; junction bases not matched to a gene: 6. The CDR3 is 16 residues long. The CDR3 here is CASSVGLAGAVGELFF. The CDR3 coding sequence is TGTGCCAGCAGCGTAGGCCTAGCGGGAGCCGTCGGGGAGCTGTTTTTT.

In this sample, this clone turned up many times. One end of the junction varies from germline; a read error may be responsible. This rearrangement joins TRBV7-7 to TRBJ2-1, with TRBD2 matching over 8 bases. The CDR3 length is 15 residues. CDR1 is SSHAT and CDR2 is FNYEAQ in the germline V gene (reference sequence). CDR3 coding DNA: TGTGCTAGCAGCTTAGGGGCTAGCGGGTACAATGAGCAGTTCTTC. Translated: CASSLGASGYNEQFF.

This clone was counted only a few times. The V gene is TRBV5-4, the J gene TRBJ1-1; 12 nucleotides align to TRBD1. V lost 4 bases, J lost 0 bases, and 7 bases stayed unmatched. Germline V gene lookup returns CDR1 SGHNT and CDR2 YYREEE (reference sequence). CDR3 length: 17 amino acids. The CDR3 region is CASSLGQGAAMNTEAFF. The CDR3 region has the DNA TGTGCCAGCAGCCTGGGACAGGGGGCTGCCATGAACACTGAAGCTTTCTTT.

The chain is built from TRBV2 and TRBJ2-7; maybe TRBD2 (5 bases). V was cut by 2 bases and J by 7 bases, with 12 bases left in between. CDR3 length equals 13 residues. From germline, CDR1 is SNHLY and CDR2 FYNNEI. CDR3 amino acids: CASSESLVREQYF. In DNA, the CDR3 is TGTGCCAGCAGTGAATCACTAGTGCGGGAGCAGTACTTC.

V gene TRBV18 combines with J gene TRBJ1-2, with a possible D match to TRBD1 (6 bases). Germline V gene data show CDR1 as KGHSH and CDR2 as LQKENI. The CDR3 has 14 residues. Trimming took off 0 bases at V and 6 bases at J, with 11 bases between the two ends. DNA of the CDR3: TGTGCCAGCTCACCACCGTCGGGGGCGCATGGCTACACCTTC. Its protein product is CASSPPSGAHGYTF.

The chain has TRBV7-2 and TRBJ2-4; 8 nucleotides line up with TRBD1. Germline assignment: CDR1 SGHTA and CDR2 FQGNSA. With 6 bases clipped from V and 9 bases from J, the junction kept 7 bases outside the gene matches. The CDR3 totals 13 residues. The CDR3 sequence: CASRLTGDGIQYF. In DNA, the CDR3 is TGTGCCAGCAGGCTGACAGGGGATGGCATTCAGTACTTC.

The V gene is TRBV10-3, the J gene TRBJ2-1; TRBD2 matches at 8 bases. The junction had 11 bases not matched to a gene; V was cut back by 6 bases and J by 10 bases. The CDR3 has 14 amino acids. CDR1 is ENHRY and CDR2 is SYGVKD in the germline V gene. For the CDR3, the DNA is TGTGCCATCAGGCGGGGGGACCAGGGTGGAGAGCAGTTCTTC. Its protein product is CAIRRGDQGGEQFF.

The J gene is TRBJ1-4, the V gene TRBV19; D is uncertain. V was trimmed by 7 bases and J by 7 bases, leaving 19 bases between them. Per the germline V gene, CDR1 is LNHDA and CDR2 is SQIVND (reference sequence). CDR3 length: 15 residues. This CDR3 is CASTHDPEGGEKLFF. CDR3 DNA sequence: TGTGCCAGTACTCATGACCCCGAAGGTGGTGAAAAACTGTTTTTT.

The genes are TRBV5-4 and TRBJ1-4; D is perhaps TRBD1 (5 bases). In germline, CDR1 is SGHNT, CDR2 YYREEE (reference sequence). V was trimmed by 0 bases and J by 6 bases, leaving 12 bases between them. This CDR3 is built from 15 residues. CDR3 region: CASSLVQGKDEKLFF. The CDR3 DNA follows: TGTGCCAGCAGCTTGGTTCAGGGCAAGGATGAAAAACTGTTTTTT.

Ten or more counts support this clone. This rearrangement joins TRBV5-6 to TRBJ1-4; perhaps TRBD1 as D (5 bases). The CDR3 is made up of 13 amino acids. V was cut by 4 bases and J by 11 bases, with 15 bases left in between. Germline V CDR1 and CDR2: SGHDT, YYEEEE. In DNA form, the CDR3 reads TGTGCCAGCAGCCCTCAGTTCTCAGGGAAACTGTTTTTT. This codes for CASSPQFSGKLFF.

The chain links TRBV7-8 to TRBJ2-5, with D perhaps given as TRBD1 or TRBD2 (5 bases each). The ends were cut back, 1 base at V and 5 bases at J, with 14 bases in the middle. The CDR3 runs to 15 residues. Germline CDR1 is SGHVS and CDR2 is FQNEAQ. The CDR3 nucleotides read TGTGCCAGCAGCTTAGGAGGGGCGGTACGTGAGACCCAGTACTTC. Residues: CASSLGGAVRETQYF.

This chain uses TRBV7-9 with TRBJ1-3; tentative D call: TRBD1 (5 bases). The germline V gene encodes CDR1 SEHNR and CDR2 FQNEAQ (reference sequence). This CDR3 has 16 amino acids. V lost 1 base to trimming and J lost 0 bases, with 10 bases between them. The CDR3 coding sequence is TGTGCCAGCAGCTTAGTGACCGACAGCTCTGGAAACACCATATATTTT. Protein: CASSLVTDSSGNTIYF.

V and J are TRBV11-2 and TRBJ2-1; D is undetermined. Germline V CDR1 and CDR2: SGHAT, FQNNGV. The ends were cut back, 5 bases at V and 8 bases at J, with 19 bases in the middle. The CDR3 runs to 15 residues. DNA for the CDR3: TGTGCCAGCAGCCCCGACCCGACCCCAAGCGATGAGCAGTTCTTC. Its translation: CASSPDPTPSDEQFF.

The rearrangement links TRBV5-6 to TRBJ2-3; 9 bases map to TRBD2. The CDR3 covers 16 residues. Per germline, CDR1 SGHDT and CDR2 YYEEEE. V was pared by 1 base and J by 7 bases, with 10 bases of the junction left unmatched. CDR3 residues: CASSLIPVAGVYTQYF. The CDR3 bases are TGTGCCAGCAGCTTGATACCGGTAGCGGGGGTCTATACGCAGTATTTT.

V usage is TRBV5-1 and J usage is TRBJ2-1; 10 bases align to TRBD2. Trimming at V came to 1 base and at J to 8 bases, leaving 6 bases not matched to a gene. There are 15 residues in the CDR3. Germline lookup yields CDR1 SGHRS and CDR2 YFSETQ. The CDR3: CASSLTSGIGDEQFF. In DNA, the CDR3 is TGCGCCAGCAGCTTGACTAGCGGGATAGGGGATGAGCAGTTCTTC.

The rearrangement links TRBV19 to TRBJ1-3; D perhaps matches TRBD1 (6 bases). The germline CDR1 and CDR2 sequences are LNHDA and SQIVND (reference sequence). This CDR3 is 14 amino acids long. The V end was cut by 6 bases, the J end by 2 bases, with 11 bases between. For the CDR3, the DNA is TGTGCCAGTAGACCTGACAGGACTGGAAACACCATATATTTT. This sequence encodes CASRPDRTGNTIYF.

The chain joins TRBV9 to TRBJ1-2; the D is unclear. The CDR3 consists of 15 residues. V was trimmed by 4 bases and J by 2 bases, leaving 15 bases between them. CDR1 SGDLS and CDR2 YYNGEE come from the germline V gene. The CDR3 nucleotides read TGTGCCAGCAGCCGGACGGCCACAGAGAACTATGGCTACACCTTC. Encoded protein: CASSRTATENYGYTF.

The chain carries TRBV5-1 and TRBJ1-4; tentatively, D is TRBD1 (6 bases). Germline V CDR1 and CDR2: SGHRS, YFSETQ. This CDR3 comprises 15 residues. Trimming took 0 bases from V and 2 from J, leaving 8 bases between them. The CDR3 DNA sequence: TGCGCCAGCAGCTTGGCACAGGGCACTAATGAAAAACTGTTTTTT. This encodes CASSLAQGTNEKLFF.

The chain is built from TRBV5-6 and TRBJ1-5, with D maybe TRBD1 (5 bases). Germline CDR1 and CDR2: SGHDT and YYEEEE. V was trimmed by 4 bases and J by 0 bases, leaving 8 bases between them. The CDR3 loop spans 14 amino acids. CDR3 in amino acids: CASSPGVSNQPQHF. CDR3 nucleotides: TGTGCCAGCAGCCCGGGGGTTAGCAATCAGCCCCAGCATTTT.

The chain has TRBV30 and TRBJ1-4; 9 bases agree with TRBD1. The CDR3 sequence is 15 residues long. The V gene end was trimmed by 5 bases and the J gene end by 8 bases; junction bases not matched to a gene: 12. Germline values: CDR1 GTSNPN, CDR2 SVGIG (reference sequence). The chain's CDR3 is CAWRTGTGLGEKLFF. The DNA of the CDR3 is TGTGCCTGGCGTACGGGGACAGGGCTCGGCGAAAAACTGTTTTTT. Looking up the rest from reference TRBV30 and TRBJ1-4 gives the full variable domain: SQTIHQWPATLVQPVGSPLSLECTVEGTSNPNLYWYRQAAGRGLQLLFYSVGIGQISSEVPQNLSASRPQDRQFILSSKKLLLSDSGFYLCAWRTGTGLGEKLFFGSGTQLSVL.